The T cell receptor beta chain under discussion was sequenced for a study of cytomegalovirus exposure and HLA in healthy donors. Germline trimming cut 9 bases from V and 5 bases from J; bases unmatched to any gene: 10. CDR1 and CDR2 from the germline V gene are SGHRS and YFSETQ. The CDR3 is 14 residues long. This clone was seen a handful of times. The antigen is unknown. This PCR relied on a set of 60 Vbeta primers and 13 Jbeta primers. The repertoire was sequenced with immunoSEQ multiplex PCR; TCRdb's copy has only in-frame clones and lacks some. The table shows about 130,000 clones, with about 80% occurring only once. Study-level points and caveats: Three CMV-associated chains were confirmed in vitro to be specific for CMV antigens. Reported results showed that the classifier diagnosed cytomegalovirus status with high specificity and sensitivity. As a later analysis revealed, the rate of TCR association differed by HLA locus, with DRB1 most and HLA-C fewest.

Sequenced: PBMCs. This receptor was taken from a boy aged 2 to 10 in good health and CMV-seronegative. The chain employs TRBV5-1 and TRBJ2-7, with 11 bases identical to TRBD1. The CDR3 loop is CAIPEDRGPDEQYF. CDR3 bases: TGCGCCATCCCGGAGGACAGGGGGCCCGACGAGCAGTACTTC.